The rows below give T cell receptor beta chains drawn from one sample of a study of shared clonotypes between healthy human individuals. TCRdb's copy holds only in-frame clones and misses some; the assay was immunoSEQ multiplex PCR. The table records over 950,000 clones, 77% of them present only once. What was sequenced was memory CD4+ T cells from PBMCs. These receptors all come from a man younger than 35 in good health. Some clones in this sample may be carry-over from other donors' samples. Both conserved end residues are trimmed from each CDR3. Each record gives: CDR3 protein, V gene, J gene.

cdr3_aa: AWMSTDTQY; v_call: TRBV30; j_call: TRBJ2-3
cdr3_aa: ASSLSHTGTVYEQY; v_call: TRBV27; j_call: TRBJ2-7
cdr3_aa: ASSPGLAGDTQY; v_call: TRBV7-9; j_call: TRBJ2-3
cdr3_aa: ASSLNGRLSYEQY; v_call: TRBV7-2; j_call: TRBJ2-7
cdr3_aa: ASSGLQGRTNQPQH; v_call: TRBV6-1; j_call: TRBJ1-5
cdr3_aa: ASRSTSWDGDYNEQF; v_call: TRBV10-2; j_call: TRBJ2-1
cdr3_aa: ASSRGGLAGVFYEQY; v_call: TRBV5-1; j_call: TRBJ2-7
cdr3_aa: ASSSTSGSYNEQF; v_call: TRBV5-4; j_call: TRBJ2-1
cdr3_aa: ASSPRGDTQY; v_call: TRBV18; j_call: TRBJ2-3
cdr3_aa: ASSATTDISGNTIY; v_call: TRBV9; j_call: TRBJ1-3
cdr3_aa: ASRPTDGAGEKLF; v_call: TRBV25-1; j_call: TRBJ1-4
cdr3_aa: ASSTLAGNYNEQF; v_call: TRBV19; j_call: TRBJ2-1
cdr3_aa: ASRGSYEQY; v_call: TRBV28; j_call: TRBJ2-7
cdr3_aa: LSGSSYNEQF; v_call: TRBV28; j_call: TRBJ2-1
cdr3_aa: ASSEFRSTDTQY; v_call: TRBV2; j_call: TRBJ2-3
cdr3_aa: ASSRLGGRAGELF; v_call: TRBV4-1; j_call: TRBJ2-2
cdr3_aa: ASSALSEGGGETQY; v_call: TRBV7-9; j_call: TRBJ2-5
cdr3_aa: ASRDPGTGKYGYT; v_call: TRBV6-1; j_call: TRBJ1-2
cdr3_aa: ASSHPCSRTDTQY; v_call: TRBV23-1; j_call: TRBJ2-3
cdr3_aa: ASSEGRSNTGELF; v_call: TRBV6-1; j_call: TRBJ2-2
cdr3_aa: ASSYWSGGPYEQC; v_call: TRBV6-6; j_call: TRBJ2-7
cdr3_aa: ASSLIAGDVTGELF; v_call: TRBV7-6; j_call: TRBJ2-2
cdr3_aa: ASSYVTGVNQPQH; v_call: TRBV6-5; j_call: TRBJ1-5
cdr3_aa: ASSLEVRTEAF; v_call: TRBV7-9; j_call: TRBJ1-1
cdr3_aa: ASSGTDTQGGSYNEQF; v_call: TRBV2; j_call: TRBJ2-1
cdr3_aa: ATSRDPGREAF; v_call: TRBV15; j_call: TRBJ1-1
cdr3_aa: AIRAEGVGEQY; v_call: TRBV10-3; j_call: TRBJ2-7
cdr3_aa: ATSRDLVGVNYGYT; v_call: TRBV15; j_call: TRBJ1-2
cdr3_aa: ASSYSGGGGQPQH; v_call: TRBV6-5; j_call: TRBJ1-5
cdr3_aa: ASSPFGVMNTEAF; v_call: TRBV7-2; j_call: TRBJ1-1
cdr3_aa: ASSGDRDALSYEQY; v_call: TRBV5-4; j_call: TRBJ2-7
cdr3_aa: ASITRGVAGYYEQY; v_call: TRBV28; j_call: TRBJ2-7
cdr3_aa: ASATSGSPVYRVTQY; v_call: TRBV9; j_call: TRBJ2-3
cdr3_aa: ASSATGRSGTDTQY; v_call: TRBV28; j_call: TRBJ2-3
cdr3_aa: ASSSQGGGTEAF; v_call: TRBV5-1; j_call: TRBJ1-1
cdr3_aa: ASSLTSGAQETQY; v_call: TRBV5-4; j_call: TRBJ2-5
cdr3_aa: ASRHGQGGYGYT; v_call: TRBV28; j_call: TRBJ1-2
cdr3_aa: ASSVLNGGQGATDTQY; v_call: TRBV2; j_call: TRBJ2-3
cdr3_aa: AIQAGSGRSHEQY; v_call: TRBV2; j_call: TRBJ2-7
cdr3_aa: ASSSGDWYGYT; v_call: TRBV7-6; j_call: TRBJ1-2
cdr3_aa: ASSRDSINQPQH; v_call: TRBV6-5; j_call: TRBJ1-5
cdr3_aa: AWSVVIETQY; v_call: TRBV30; j_call: TRBJ2-5
cdr3_aa: SVVPSRHTYTDTQY; v_call: TRBV29-1; j_call: TRBJ2-3
cdr3_aa: ASSVGATNEKLF; v_call: TRBV9; j_call: TRBJ1-4
cdr3_aa: ATSRDPGAYNEQF; v_call: TRBV15; j_call: TRBJ2-1
cdr3_aa: SASGETQY; v_call: TRBV20-1; j_call: TRBJ2-5
cdr3_aa: ASSLDGQNTEAF; v_call: TRBV5-8; j_call: TRBJ1-1
cdr3_aa: AWRDVGTGRTEAF; v_call: TRBV30; j_call: TRBJ1-1
cdr3_aa: ASSYRQGLAAGELF; v_call: TRBV7-2; j_call: TRBJ2-2
cdr3_aa: ASSFSTPASTGELF; v_call: TRBV7-9; j_call: TRBJ2-2
cdr3_aa: ATGRRTYEQY; v_call: TRBV28; j_call: TRBJ2-7